The 18 T cell receptor beta chains given below trace back to one sample, sequenced in a study of blood T cell repertoires in COVID-19. Produced via immunoSEQ multiplex PCR; TCRdb's table is partial and in-frame only. Among about 93,000 clones listed, more than 70% were seen once. The sequenced sample consisted of peripheral blood. These receptors all stem from a middle-aged man with acute or convalescent COVID-19.

The chain is built from TRBV4-1 and TRBJ1-2; 7 nucleotides align to TRBD1. Unmatched junction bases numbered 3, after V lost 1 base and J lost 7 bases. CDR3 length: 13 amino acids. Germline CDR1 and CDR2: MGHRA and YSYEKL. CDR3 protein: CASSQVPGGGYTF. In DNA, the CDR3 is TGCGCCAGCAGCCAAGTCCCAGGGGGTGGCTACACCTTC.

The genes are TRBV19 and TRBJ1-3, with D perhaps TRBD1 (5 bases). V was cut by 4 bases and J by 4 bases, with 14 bases left in between. The CDR3 is 15 amino acids. Germline V gene sequence: CDR1 LNHDA, CDR2 SQIVND (reference sequence). In DNA form, the CDR3 reads TGTGCCAGTAGTAAGGGGCAGGACGAAGGAAACACCATATATTTT. Its translation is CASSKGQDEGNTIYF. Complete variable domain (other parts from reference TRBV19 and TRBJ1-3): DGGITQSPKYLFRKEGQNVTLSCEQNLNHDAMYWYRQDPGQGLRLIYYSQIVNDFQKGDIAEGYSVSREKKESFPLTVTSAQKNPTAFYLCASSKGQDEGNTIYFGEGSWLTVV.

This clone was found a few times. The chain is built from TRBV11-2 and TRBJ2-3, with TRBD2 matching 10 bases. CDR1 and CDR2 from the germline V gene are SGHAT and FQNNGV. V shed 5 bases, J shed 4 bases, and the junction held 9 bases outside the gene matches. The CDR3 runs to 16 residues. DNA for the CDR3: TGTGCCAGCAGCCAATTAGCGGGGGGACTCTCAGATACGCAGTATTTT. This sequence encodes CASSQLAGGLSDTQYF.

This chain uses TRBV4-2 with TRBJ1-4, with a tentative D call TRBD1 (5 bases). V was shortened by 5 bases and J by 5 bases, with 15 bases between the two germline ends. This CDR3 is 15 amino acids long. Germline CDR1 and CDR2: LGHNA and YNFKEQ. The CDR3 bases are TGTGCCAGCAGCTTCGCCGGGACTGAGAATGAAAAACTGTTTTTT. It is translated as CASSFAGTENEKLFF.

V and J are TRBV29-1 and TRBJ1-2; D unresolved. Per germline, CDR1 SQVTM and CDR2 ANQGSEA. This CDR3 has 13 amino acids. V was cut by 0 bases and J by 1 base, with 6 bases left in between. The chain's CDR3 is CSVEDLFNYGYTF. The CDR3 DNA reads as TGCAGCGTTGAAGATCTTTTTAACTATGGCTACACCTTC. The whole variable domain, remainder taken from reference TRBV29-1 and TRBJ1-2, is SAVISQKPSRDICQRGTSLTIQCQVDSQVTMMFWYRQQPGQSLTLIATANQGSEATYESGFVIDKFPISRPNLTFSTLTVSNMSPEDSSIYLCSVEDLFNYGYTFGSGTRLTVV.

This chain uses TRBV4-3 with TRBJ2-3; D might be TRBD2 (7 bases). Trimming took 0 bases from V and 6 from J, leaving 19 bases between them. Per the germline V gene, CDR1 is LGHNA and CDR2 is YSLEER. This CDR3 has 17 amino acids. The CDR3 bases are TGCGCCAGCAGCCAAGATAGGGACGGGGGGCAGGGGGATACGCAGTATTTT. It codes for CASSQDRDGGQGDTQYF.

The chain carries TRBV6-2 or TRBV6-3 and TRBJ2-5, with TRBD2 matching 10 bases. The CDR3 has 15 residues. Germline V lookup: CDR1 MNHEY, CDR2 SVGEGT. J gave up 4 bases and V 4 bases, and 6 bases lay outside the gene matches. The CDR3 region is CASSSTSGAPETQYF. Written as DNA, the CDR3 is TGTGCCAGCAGTTCTACTAGCGGGGCCCCAGAGACCCAGTACTTC.

This clone turned up a few times. The chain recombines TRBV29-1 with TRBJ1-1, with TRBD1 as a possible D gene (5 bases). CDR1 and CDR2 from the germline V gene are SQVTM and ANQGSEA. The CDR3 contains 13 residues. V lost 7 bases and J lost 1, with 13 bases in between. CDR3 DNA: TGCAGCGCAAGGGGATTTGCGAACACTGAAGCTTTCTTT. It codes for CSARGFANTEAFF.

The chain combines TRBV6-5 with TRBJ2-2; D uncertain. This CDR3 spans 15 amino acids. The V gene's germline CDR1 is MNHEY and CDR2 SVGAGI. The V end lost 6 bases, the J end lost 0 bases, and 11 bases lay between the germline ends. CDR3 in DNA: TGTGCCAGCAGCCCCCACAGTGCGAACACCGGGGAGCTGTTTTTT. Translation: CASSPHSANTGELFF.

The rearrangement uses TRBV5-1 and TRBJ1-2; 10 bases fit TRBD1. The CDR3 consists of 13 residues. The V and J ends lost 4 bases and 7 bases, in that order; junction bases with no gene match: 4. The germline V gene has CDR1 SGHRS and CDR2 YFSETQ. The CDR3 sequence is CASSNDRGLGYTF. CDR3 sequence (DNA): TGCGCCAGCAGCAATGACAGGGGGCTTGGCTACACCTTC.

The CDR3 loop reads CASSPRDRDYEQYF. As DNA, the CDR3 is TGTGCCAGCAGCCCACGGGACAGGGACTACGAGCAGTACTTC. J is TRBJ2-7 and V is TRBV9; the match to TRBD1 covers 9 bases. With V trimmed by 4 bases and J by 3 bases, 5 bases remained unmatched. Germline CDR1 and CDR2: SGDLS and YYNGEE. This CDR3 comprises 14 residues.

This clone came up a few times. The J gene is TRBJ2-1, the V gene TRBV2; the D gene is possibly TRBD2 (6 bases). The germline V gene has CDR1 SNHLY and CDR2 FYNNEI. The CDR3 runs to 12 residues. V lost 3 bases and J 14 bases, leaving 14 bases between the germline ends. Here the CDR3 DNA reads TGTGCCAGCAGTGAGATCGGAGGGGTCGAGTTCTTC. It is translated as CASSEIGGVEFF.

The CDR3 sequence is CASRAVAGTRADTQYF. CDR3 sequence (DNA): TGTGCCAGCAGGGCCGTAGCGGGGACTAGGGCAGATACGCAGTATTTT. The V gene is TRBV27, the J gene TRBJ2-3, with 8 bases that match TRBD2. The J segment lost 4 bases and the V segment lost 6 bases, leaving 12 bases of the junction unmatched. Germline V lookup: CDR1 MNHEY, CDR2 SMNVEV (reference sequence). The CDR3 length is 16 residues.

The chain combines TRBV2 with TRBJ2-2; 11 positions agree with TRBD1. The CDR3 has 15 amino acids. Germline lookup yields CDR1 SNHLY and CDR2 FYNNEI. The V segment lost 5 bases and the J segment 8 bases; nucleotides outside the gene matches: 7. CDR3 in amino acids: CASSSGQGAAGELFF. CDR3 nucleotides: TGTGCCAGCAGTTCCGGACAGGGGGCCGCGGGGGAGCTGTTTTTT. Combining the CDR3 with reference TRBV2 and TRBJ2-2 gives the whole variable domain EPEVTQTPSHQVTQMGQEVILRCVPISNHLYFYWYRQILGQKVEFLVSFYNNEISEKSEIFDDQFSVERPDGSNFTLKIRSTKLEDSAMYFCASSSGQGAAGELFFGEGSRLTVL.

This chain links TRBV18 with TRBJ2-3; 7 nucleotides match TRBD1. The CDR3 has 14 amino acids. CDR1 is KGHSH and CDR2 is LQKENI in the germline V gene. The ends lost 4 bases at V and 0 bases at J; junction bases unmatched: 1. The CDR3 region has the DNA TGTGCCAGCTCACGGGGACAGAGCACAGATACGCAGTATTTT. As protein: CASSRGQSTDTQYF.

The gene calls are TRBV6-2 or TRBV6-3 and TRBJ1-1; TRBD1 might be the D (5 bases). The CDR3 covers 13 residues. Per germline, CDR1 MNHEY and CDR2 SVGEGT. Trimming removed 5 bases from V and 2 bases from J, with 9 bases in between. CDR3 loop: CASSTQGNTEAFF. CDR3 DNA sequence: TGTGCCAGCAGTACTCAGGGAAACACTGAAGCTTTCTTT.

V gene TRBV7-2 combines with J gene TRBJ1-6; TRBD1 is a possible D gene (6 bases). Germline V gene lookup returns CDR1 SGHTA and CDR2 FQGNSA. V was pared by 3 bases and J by 9 bases, with 15 bases between. This CDR3 contains 15 residues. The CDR3 DNA reads as TGTGCCAGCAGCTTTGGGGGGGGCCAAAGTTCACCCCTCCACTTT. Amino acids: CASSFGGGQSSPLHF.

The chain carries TRBV7-7 and TRBJ2-5; TRBD2 agrees at 9 bases. The CDR3 spans 15 residues. The V and J ends lost 1 base and 2 bases, in that order; junction bases with no gene match: 2. Germline V gives CDR1 SSHAT, CDR2 FNYEAQ (reference sequence). The CDR3 protein is CASSLGGGVQETQYF. DNA for the CDR3: TGTGCCAGCAGCTTAGGCGGGGGGGTTCAAGAGACCCAGTACTTC.